The rows below give T cell receptor beta chains drawn from one sample of a study of beta chain features in type 1 diabetes. Using immunoSEQ multiplex PCR, the repertoire was profiled, and TCRdb retains in-frame clones only, with some absent. This sample carries under 300,000 clones, approximately 15% of them seen once, and the ten largest clones take about 0.018%. The sequenced sample was naive CD4+ T cells from blood. Receptors originate from a man under 40 with type 1 diabetes. Both conserved end residues are part of each CDR3. D genes are given only for firm matches. Only some rows state a clone size, as once, few, many or a class for expanded clones.

v_call: TRBV5-6; d_call: TRBD2; clone_size: once; j_call: TRBJ2-7; cdr3_length: 14; cdr3_nt: TGTGCCAGCACCGGGACTAGCGGGTTTTTGGAGCAGTACTTC; cdr3_aa: CASTGTSGFLEQYF
v_call: TRBV30; d_call: TRBD1; clone_size: few; j_call: TRBJ2-5; cdr3_length: 14; cdr3_nt: TGTGCCTGGAGTGTAGGGACAGCTGAAGAGACCCAGTACTTC; cdr3_aa: CAWSVGTAEETQYF
v_call: TRBV18; d_call: -; clone_size: -; j_call: TRBJ2-7; cdr3_length: 15; cdr3_nt: TGTGCCAGCTCACCCGCGTTCGGATTGAGGGACGAGCAGTACTTC; cdr3_aa: CASSPAFGLRDEQYF
v_call: TRBV9; d_call: -; clone_size: few; j_call: TRBJ2-5; cdr3_length: 15; cdr3_nt: TGTGCCAGCAGCCGCGAACTAGATAAATTAGAGACCCAGTACTTC; cdr3_aa: CASSRELDKLETQYF
v_call: TRBV2; d_call: -; clone_size: -; j_call: TRBJ1-5; cdr3_length: 14; cdr3_nt: TGTGCCAGCATGGGCCAGCCTAGCAATCAGCCCCAGCATTTT; cdr3_aa: CASMGQPSNQPQHF
v_call: TRBV14; d_call: -; clone_size: few; j_call: TRBJ2-3; cdr3_length: 15; cdr3_nt: TGTGCCAGCAGCCCCCTCCGAGATCTCCCAGATACGCAGTATTTT; cdr3_aa: CASSPLRDLPDTQYF
v_call: TRBV19; d_call: -; clone_size: few; j_call: TRBJ2-3; cdr3_length: 13; cdr3_nt: TGTGCCAGTAGTCCCCCCCAAACAGATACGCAGTATTTT; cdr3_aa: CASSPPQTDTQYF
v_call: TRBV18; d_call: -; clone_size: -; j_call: TRBJ2-3; cdr3_length: 13; cdr3_nt: TGTGCCAGCTCACCGTCCAGGGAAGATACGCAGTATTTT; cdr3_aa: CASSPSREDTQYF
v_call: TRBV5-1; d_call: -; clone_size: -; j_call: TRBJ2-7; cdr3_length: 14; cdr3_nt: TGCGCCAGCAGCTTCACATCGTTCTCCTACGAGCAGTACTTC; cdr3_aa: CASSFTSFSYEQYF
v_call: TRBV5-1; d_call: -; clone_size: -; j_call: TRBJ1-2; cdr3_length: 15; cdr3_nt: TGCGCCAGCAGCCCGCACAGAGAACCGCGAACTGGCTACACCTTC; cdr3_aa: CASSPHREPRTGYTF
v_call: TRBV30; d_call: -; clone_size: -; j_call: TRBJ2-3; cdr3_length: 14; cdr3_nt: TGTGCCTGGAGTGTAAGCAGGGTCGCAGATACGCAGTATTTT; cdr3_aa: CAWSVSRVADTQYF
v_call: TRBV18; d_call: -; clone_size: -; j_call: TRBJ1-1; cdr3_length: 15; cdr3_nt: TGTGCCAGCTCCCCCGGGAGAGGACGCGTCGCTGAAGCTTTCTTT; cdr3_aa: CASSPGRGRVAEAFF
v_call: TRBV15; d_call: -; clone_size: -; j_call: TRBJ2-7; cdr3_length: 13; cdr3_nt: TGTGCCACACCGACCCCCGGGGCCTACGAGCAGTACTTC; cdr3_aa: CATPTPGAYEQYF
v_call: TRBV7-9; d_call: TRBD1; clone_size: few; j_call: TRBJ2-7; cdr3_length: 13; cdr3_nt: TGTGCCAGCACCTATTCGGGACAGGGGGTTCCGTACTTC; cdr3_aa: CASTYSGQGVPYF
v_call: TRBV29-1; d_call: TRBD1; clone_size: few; j_call: TRBJ1-1; cdr3_length: 13; cdr3_nt: TGCAGCGGAGGGGGCGACGTGAACACTGAAGCTTTCTTT; cdr3_aa: CSGGGDVNTEAFF
v_call: TRBV19; d_call: -; clone_size: -; j_call: TRBJ2-3; cdr3_length: 17; cdr3_nt: TGTGCCAGTAGTATAGAAGGCAGGCGTTCTAGCACAGATACGCAGTATTTT; cdr3_aa: CASSIEGRRSSTDTQYF
v_call: TRBV19; d_call: TRBD1; clone_size: few; j_call: TRBJ1-2; cdr3_length: 16; cdr3_nt: TGTGCCAGTAGTGGAGCAGGGGGCGCCCGGAGTTATGGCTACACCTTC; cdr3_aa: CASSGAGGARSYGYTF
v_call: TRBV9; d_call: -; clone_size: -; j_call: TRBJ2-1; cdr3_length: 15; cdr3_nt: TGTGCCAGCAGCCAGGGGGGTCTTGCCTACAATGAGCAGTTCTTC; cdr3_aa: CASSQGGLAYNEQFF
v_call: TRBV2; d_call: -; clone_size: -; j_call: TRBJ2-2; cdr3_length: 14; cdr3_nt: TGTGCCAGCGGAATACAGAGGAACACCGGGGAGCTGTTTTTT; cdr3_aa: CASGIQRNTGELFF
v_call: TRBV30; d_call: -; clone_size: few; j_call: TRBJ2-1; cdr3_length: 13; cdr3_nt: TGTGCCTGGAGCGCTATTGGGGGGAATGAGCAGTTCTTC; cdr3_aa: CAWSAIGGNEQFF
v_call: TRBV28; d_call: -; clone_size: -; j_call: TRBJ2-7; cdr3_length: 11; cdr3_nt: TGTGCCAGCAGTTCATTGGCCGAGCAGTACTTC; cdr3_aa: CASSSLAEQYF
v_call: TRBV2; d_call: TRBD1; clone_size: -; j_call: TRBJ1-2; cdr3_length: 13; cdr3_nt: TGTGCCAGCAGGGGACAGGGGGTCGGAGGCTACACCTTC; cdr3_aa: CASRGQGVGGYTF
v_call: TRBV11-2; d_call: TRBD2; clone_size: -; j_call: TRBJ2-1; cdr3_length: 13; cdr3_nt: TGTGCCAGCGTGCTAGCGGGTCCCGGGGGGCAGTTCTTC; cdr3_aa: CASVLAGPGGQFF
v_call: TRBV5-1; d_call: TRBD2; clone_size: few; j_call: TRBJ2-2; cdr3_length: 18; cdr3_nt: TGCGCCAGCAGCTCCGGGACTAGCGGGAGACTTGGCCACGGGGAGCTGTTTTTT; cdr3_aa: CASSSGTSGRLGHGELFF
v_call: TRBV30; d_call: TRBD2; clone_size: -; j_call: TRBJ2-7; cdr3_length: 16; cdr3_nt: TGTGCCTGGAGTCCCCGACTAGCGGGAGGCGCCTACGAGCAGTACTTC; cdr3_aa: CAWSPRLAGGAYEQYF
v_call: TRBV4-1; d_call: TRBD1; clone_size: -; j_call: TRBJ2-3; cdr3_length: 18; cdr3_nt: TGCGCCAGCAGCCACGTTATGCGACACGACAGGGGGTTAGATACGCAGTATTTT; cdr3_aa: CASSHVMRHDRGLDTQYF
v_call: TRBV19; d_call: -; clone_size: -; j_call: TRBJ2-2; cdr3_length: 15; cdr3_nt: TGTGCCAGTAGTATCGGAGGGGGCCGAACCGGGGAGCTGTTTTTT; cdr3_aa: CASSIGGGRTGELFF
v_call: TRBV30; d_call: TRBD1; clone_size: -; j_call: TRBJ1-2; cdr3_length: 13; cdr3_nt: TGTGCCTGGGGGACAGGGGGTAACTATGGCTACACCTTC; cdr3_aa: CAWGTGGNYGYTF
v_call: TRBV30; d_call: -; clone_size: few; j_call: TRBJ2-7; cdr3_length: 13; cdr3_nt: TGTGCCTGGAGTGCAGGGGCCGACTACGAGCAGTACTTC; cdr3_aa: CAWSAGADYEQYF
v_call: TRBV29-1; d_call: -; clone_size: few; j_call: TRBJ2-7; cdr3_length: 14; cdr3_nt: TGCAGCGCCTCGGGGGACCCGGCGACCTACGAGCAGTACTTC; cdr3_aa: CSASGDPATYEQYF
v_call: TRBV5-1; d_call: TRBD1; clone_size: -; j_call: TRBJ2-7; cdr3_length: 16; cdr3_nt: TGCGCCAGCAGCTTGGGAGTACAGGGGGCTTCCTACGAGCAGTACTTC; cdr3_aa: CASSLGVQGASYEQYF
v_call: TRBV7-9; d_call: TRBD2; clone_size: few; j_call: TRBJ2-2; cdr3_length: 18; cdr3_nt: TGTGCCAGCAGCCCCATCCGGGGTAGCGGGGTCTCCAGCGGGGAGCTGTTTTTT; cdr3_aa: CASSPIRGSGVSSGELFF
v_call: TRBV19; d_call: TRBD1; clone_size: few; j_call: TRBJ2-3; cdr3_length: 14; cdr3_nt: TGTGCCAGTACCCCCAGACAGGGGGCAGATACGCAGTATTTT; cdr3_aa: CASTPRQGADTQYF
v_call: TRBV19; d_call: TRBD1; clone_size: -; j_call: TRBJ1-1; cdr3_length: 14; cdr3_nt: TGTGCCAGTAGCCCCGGGACAGCGAACACTGAAGCTTTCTTT; cdr3_aa: CASSPGTANTEAFF
v_call: TRBV6-5; d_call: TRBD1; clone_size: few; j_call: TRBJ2-7; cdr3_length: 15; cdr3_nt: TGTGCCAGCAGTACGACAGGGGGCCGCTTAACTGAGCAGTACTTC; cdr3_aa: CASSTTGGRLTEQYF
v_call: TRBV7-9; d_call: -; clone_size: -; j_call: TRBJ2-5; cdr3_length: 12; cdr3_nt: TGTGCCAGCAGCTTTCGGGGAGAGACCCAGTACTTC; cdr3_aa: CASSFRGETQYF
v_call: TRBV19; d_call: -; clone_size: few; j_call: TRBJ1-2; cdr3_length: 14; cdr3_nt: TGTGCCAGTGCACAGCTCCGGGACTACTATGGCTACACCTTC; cdr3_aa: CASAQLRDYYGYTF
v_call: TRBV27; d_call: TRBD1; clone_size: few; j_call: TRBJ1-1; cdr3_length: 16; cdr3_nt: TGTGCCAGCAGTTTATTCCCACAGGGGGTGAACACTGAAGCTTTCTTT; cdr3_aa: CASSLFPQGVNTEAFF
v_call: TRBV14; d_call: TRBD1; clone_size: few; j_call: TRBJ2-7; cdr3_length: 14; cdr3_nt: TGTGCCAGCAGCCAAGGGGGCAGGGGGCGAGAGCAGTACTTC; cdr3_aa: CASSQGGRGREQYF
v_call: TRBV29-1; d_call: TRBD2; clone_size: few; j_call: TRBJ2-5; cdr3_length: 16; cdr3_nt: TGCAGCGTCGTCCCAGGCCTAGCGGAACCACAAGAGACCCAGTACTTC; cdr3_aa: CSVVPGLAEPQETQYF
v_call: TRBV5-6; d_call: TRBD1; clone_size: -; j_call: TRBJ1-2; cdr3_length: 16; cdr3_nt: TGTGCCAGCAGCCGTATCCGGGGACAGGGGTACTCTGGCTACACCTTC; cdr3_aa: CASSRIRGQGYSGYTF
v_call: TRBV6-5; d_call: TRBD2; clone_size: few; j_call: TRBJ2-1; cdr3_length: 15; cdr3_nt: TGTGCCAGCAGTCCCGGTGGAGCGGGGGGGCATGAGCAGTTCTTC; cdr3_aa: CASSPGGAGGHEQFF
v_call: TRBV7-9; d_call: -; clone_size: -; j_call: TRBJ2-7; cdr3_length: 15; cdr3_nt: TGTGCCAGCAGCTTAACGTTAGGGCAGGGGTACGAGCAGTACTTC; cdr3_aa: CASSLTLGQGYEQYF
v_call: TRBV5-1; d_call: -; clone_size: -; j_call: TRBJ2-1; cdr3_length: 13; cdr3_nt: TGCGCCAGCAGCACGACAGGGGAGGGTGAGCAGTTCTTC; cdr3_aa: CASSTTGEGEQFF
v_call: TRBV14; d_call: TRBD2; clone_size: -; j_call: TRBJ2-3; cdr3_length: 20; cdr3_nt: TGTGCCAGCAGCCAAGCTGTTAGCGGGGGGTCGGGCCGTAGCACAGATACGCAGTATTTT; cdr3_aa: CASSQAVSGGSGRSTDTQYF
v_call: TRBV7-8; d_call: -; clone_size: -; j_call: TRBJ2-5; cdr3_length: 11; cdr3_nt: TGTGCCAGCAGCTTTAAAGAGACCCAGTACTTC; cdr3_aa: CASSFKETQYF
v_call: TRBV7-9; d_call: -; clone_size: -; j_call: TRBJ2-5; cdr3_length: 15; cdr3_nt: TGTGCCAGCAGCCCGGCGGTAGGGGGAGGGGAGACCCAGTACTTC; cdr3_aa: CASSPAVGGGETQYF